Below, 31 T cell receptor beta chains from the same sample are listed, as sequenced in a study of T cells in Graves' hyperthyroidism and ophthalmopathy. The source material, RNA transcripts, was used to amplify TCR beta CDR3 regions. An initial round of RT-PCR targeting the TCR CDR3 relied on the HTBI primer set. MiXCR, applied by TCRdb to the multiplex PCR reads, yields one record per CDR3 protein. The sample has approximately 710,000 distinct CDR3 sequences, 17% seen once. Sequences were obtained from blood. These receptors originate from a man aged 45-60 years with Graves' hyperthyroidism.

The chain employs TRBV24-1 and TRBJ1-2, with D possibly being TRBD1 (6 bases). V lost 3 bases to trimming and J lost 3 bases, with 7 bases between them. The germline CDR1 and CDR2 sequences are KGHDR and SFDVKD. The CDR3 is 13 amino acids. The CDR3 region is CATSDKGDYGYTF. DNA for the CDR3: TGTGCCACCAGTGATAAGGGGGACTATGGCTACACCTTC.

Many counts were recorded for this clonotype. The chain joins TRBV11-2 to TRBJ2-1; D may be TRBD2 (5 bases). Trimming stripped 2 bases from V and 6 bases from J, with 14 bases between. The CDR3 contains 15 residues. Germline CDR1 and CDR2: SGHAT and FQNNGV. CDR3 in amino acids: CASSLSFGGLNEQFF. The CDR3 DNA sequence: TGTGCCAGCAGCTTAAGTTTCGGCGGACTCAATGAGCAGTTCTTC.

V gene TRBV6-2 or TRBV6-3 combines with J gene TRBJ1-1, with D possibly matching TRBD1 (6 bases). The germline gives CDR1 MNHEY, CDR2 SVGEGT. The CDR3 extends over 12 amino acids. The ends were cut back, 6 bases at V and 6 bases at J, with 11 bases in the middle. DNA for the CDR3: TGTGCCAGCAGGGAACAGGGCTCTGAAGCTTTCTTT. Translation gives CASREQGSEAFF.

This clonotype was found many times. This sequence joins TRBV2 and TRBJ2-5; perhaps D is TRBD1 or TRBD2 (5 bases each). Trimming removed 8 bases at V and 7 bases at J, with 17 bases between. Per germline, CDR1 SNHLY and CDR2 FYNNEI. The length of the CDR3 is 13 residues. CDR3 DNA: TGTGCCAGCTCCTGGGAACAGAGGGGGACCCAGTACTTC. Translating it yields CASSWEQRGTQYF.

This clonotype was recorded at least ten times. The rearrangement joins TRBV11-2 to TRBJ2-5; 10 nucleotides agree with TRBD1. V was clipped by 0 bases and J by 13 bases; unmatched bases: 5. The germline V gene encodes CDR1 SGHAT and CDR2 FQNNGV. This CDR3 is built from 13 residues. The chain's CDR3 is CASSLDRGDRGYF. The DNA of the CDR3 is TGTGCCAGCAGCTTAGATCGGGGGGACAGGGGGTACTTC.

This clonotype has ten or more counts. The chain recombines TRBV27 with TRBJ1-2; possible D gene TRBD1, 6 bases. The CDR3 sequence is 13 residues long. The V and J ends lost 6 bases and 4 bases respectively, with 12 bases between them. The germline CDR1 and CDR2 sequences are MNHEY and SMNVEV (reference sequence). CDR3: CASSGGRTYGYTF. The CDR3 DNA reads as TGTGCCAGCAGCGGGGGGCGCACCTATGGCTACACCTTC.

In its sample, this clonotype was seen many times. The V call is TRBV5-5, the J call TRBJ1-1; no clear D. Trimming took off 3 bases at V and 1 base at J, with 10 bases between the two ends. The CDR3 is 14 residues long. From germline, CDR1 is SGHKS and CDR2 YYEKEE (reference sequence). The CDR3, as DNA: TGTGCCAGCAGCTGGCAGAACTCGAACACTGAAGCTTTCTTT. Amino acid sequence: CASSWQNSNTEAFF. The whole variable domain, remainder taken from reference TRBV5-5 and TRBJ1-1, is DAGVTQSPTHLIKTRGQQVTLRCSPISGHKSVSWYQQVLGQGPQFIFQYYEKEERGRGNFPDRFSARQFPNYSSELNVNALLLGDSALYLCASSWQNSNTEAFFGQGTRLTVV.

The chain joins TRBV9 to TRBJ2-7; 7 bases are shared with TRBD2. CDR1 and CDR2 from the germline V gene are SGDLS and YYNGEE. This CDR3 contains 14 residues. V was clipped by 0 bases and J by 5 bases; unmatched bases: 5. In nucleotides, the CDR3 is TGTGCCAGCAGCGTAGTCGGCGGGAGCGACGAGCAGTACTTC. Amino acids: CASSVVGGSDEQYF.

This clonotype came up a few times. This chain uses TRBV11-2 with TRBJ2-7; D perhaps matches TRBD2 (6 bases). The CDR3 loop spans 16 amino acids. V lost 2 bases and J lost 4, with 18 bases in between. The germline CDR1 and CDR2 sequences are SGHAT and FQNNGV. In DNA, the CDR3 is TGTGCCAGCAGCTTAAACGCGGGTGCTAGCGAATACGAGCAGTACTTC. The encoded protein is CASSLNAGASEYEQYF.

The chain joins TRBV5-1 to TRBJ2-7, with 7 bases that match TRBD1. CDR1 and CDR2 from the germline V gene are SGHRS and YFSETQ. This CDR3 contains 14 residues. Losses at the gene ends were 2 bases for V and 3 bases for J; bases not matched to a gene: 5. The CDR3 DNA follows: TGCGCCAGCAGCTTCGGGACAGTCGGCTACGAGCAGTACTTC. This translates into CASSFGTVGYEQYF.

This clonotype was counted at least ten times. The chain has TRBV9 and TRBJ2-4; possible D gene TRBD2, 5 bases. V was clipped by 3 bases and J by 0 bases, with 19 bases between them. Germline loops: CDR1 SGDLS, CDR2 YYNGEE. CDR3 length: 18 amino acids. This CDR3 reads CASSGLTKGAPAKNIQYF. As DNA, the CDR3 is TGTGCCAGCAGCGGACTGACGAAGGGAGCACCAGCCAAAAACATTCAGTACTTC.

This clonotype was counted many times. The V call is TRBV5-1, the J call TRBJ2-7; 8 bases are shared with TRBD1. V was clipped by 4 bases and J by 3 bases; unmatched bases: 3. This CDR3 is built from 13 residues. CDR1 and CDR2 (germline): SGHRS, YFSETQ. DNA for the CDR3: TGCGCCAGCAGCCTGGACAGGGTCTACGAGCAGTACTTC. It translates to CASSLDRVYEQYF. Looking up the rest from reference TRBV5-1 and TRBJ2-7 gives the full variable domain: KAGVTQTPRYLIKTRGQQVTLSCSPISGHRSVSWYQQTPGQGLQFLFEYFSETQRNKGNFPGRFSGRQFSNSRSEMNVSTLELGDSALYLCASSLDRVYEQYFGPGTRLTVT.

As to this clonotype: Its ends do not fully match the called genes, so a read error is possible. The V and J genes are TRBV7-7 and TRBJ2-7; TRBD1 aligns across 11 bases. This CDR3 region has 15 residues. CDR1 is SSHAT, CDR2 FNYEAQ, per germline (reference sequence). The CDR3 DNA reads TGTGCTAGCAGCCTAGCCGGGACAGGGGGAGAAGAGCAGTACTTC. It is translated as CASSLAGTGGEEQYF.

Note on this clonotype: Being one base from a much bigger clone, this may be a read error. The rearrangement joins TRBV30 to TRBJ2-2; tentative D call: TRBD2 (6 bases). CDR1 and CDR2 (germline): GTSNPN, SVGIG (reference sequence). The CDR3 covers 14 residues. The CDR3 here is CAWSIAENTGELSF. CDR3 bases: TGTGCCTGGAGCATAGCGGAGAACACCGGGGAGCTGTCTTTT. Full variable domain (remainder filled in from reference TRBV30 and TRBJ2-2): SQTIHQWPATLVQPVGSPLSLECTVEGTSNPNLYWYRQAAGRGLQLLFYSVGIGQISSEVPQNLSASRPQDRQFILSSKKLLLSDSGFYLCAWSIAENTGELSFGEGSRLTVL.

In this sample, this clonotype turned up many times. This CDR3 is CAITDLDRGPDTQYF. The CDR3 DNA follows: TGTGCCATCACTGACCTGGACAGGGGGCCTGATACGCAGTATTTT. The chain recombines TRBV10-3 with TRBJ2-3; TRBD1 matches at 11 bases. The CDR3 loop spans 15 amino acids. Trimming at V came to 7 bases and at J to 6 bases, leaving 9 bases not matched to a gene. Germline V CDR1 and CDR2: ENHRY, SYGVKD.

In regard to this clonotype: One end of the junction fails to match germline, which may point to a read error. V usage is TRBV5-1 and J usage is TRBJ2-7, with 10 bases identical to TRBD1. The CDR3 spans 14 residues. The germline V gene encodes CDR1 SGHRS and CDR2 YFSETQ. CDR3 sequence reads: CASSSGQGPYKQYF. The CDR3 bases are TGCGCCAGCAGCTCGGGACAGGGGCCCTACAAGCAGTACTTC.

This clonotype occurred many times. The chain is built from TRBV12-5 and TRBJ2-5, with unresolved D. The CDR3 has 14 residues. V was cut by 1 base and J by 5 bases, with 11 bases left in between. The germline V gene encodes CDR1 LGHNT and CDR2 FRNRAP. The CDR3 DNA is TGTGCTAGTGGTTTGGACGTATTCGGGGAGACCCAGTACTTC. This translates into CASGLDVFGETQYF. The complete variable domain, with remaining parts taken from reference TRBV12-5 and TRBJ2-5, reads DARVTQTPRHKVTEMGQEVTMRCQPILGHNTVFWYRQTMMQGLELLAYFRNRAPLDDSGMPKDRFSAEMPDATLATLKIQPSEPRDSAVYFCASGLDVFGETQYFGPGTRLLVL.

The table lists this clonotype with many counts. The chain recombines TRBV27 with TRBJ2-4; a possible D gene is TRBD2 (6 bases). This CDR3 is 16 amino acids long. The germline CDR1 and CDR2 sequences are MNHEY and SMNVEV (reference sequence). Trimming took off 5 bases at V and 6 bases at J, with 20 bases between the two ends. The DNA of the CDR3 is TGTGCCAGCAGTCGCTCCGGGACTGGGGGTAGAAACATTCAGTACTTC. Protein: CASSRSGTGGRNIQYF.

This clonotype has at least ten counts. The chain couples TRBV12-3 or TRBV12-4 to TRBJ2-3, with D maybe TRBD2 (6 bases). V lost 6 bases, J lost 4 bases, and 14 bases lay in between. This CDR3 comprises 14 residues. In DNA, the CDR3 is TGTGCCAGCAGCCCCCAACTAGCCCCAGATACGCAGTATTTT. Encoded protein: CASSPQLAPDTQYF.

The chain links TRBV28 to TRBJ2-3; D is possibly TRBD2 (6 bases). The CDR3 consists of 15 residues. CDR1 MDHEN and CDR2 SYDVKM come from the germline V gene. With 6 bases removed from V and 2 bases from J, the gap between germline ends came to 15 bases. The CDR3 here is CASSVSGIHTDTQYF. CDR3 DNA: TGTGCCAGCAGCGTTAGCGGCATTCACACAGATACGCAGTATTTT.

Regarding this clonotype: A read error is possible here, since a much larger clone lies one base away. The DNA for the CDR3 is TGCAGTGCTAAGAAGGACAGTCTTGGGAACATTGAAGCTTTCTTT. Residues: CSAKKDSLGNIEAFF. The V and J genes are TRBV20-1 and TRBJ1-1; D may be TRBD1 (6 bases). The CDR3 is made up of 15 amino acids. CDR1 is DFQATT, CDR2 SNEGSKA, per germline (reference sequence).

The chain has TRBV7-9 and TRBJ2-4; D is unclear. V was pared by 0 bases and J by 5 bases, with 11 bases between. The CDR3 is 15 amino acids. Germline V gives CDR1 SEHNR, CDR2 FQNEAQ (reference sequence). CDR3 bases: TGTGCCAGCAGCTTAGCGTTCCCCGGCGAAAACATTCAGTACTTC. This codes for CASSLAFPGENIQYF.

This clonotype was seen a handful of times. The chain uses TRBV9 and TRBJ1-1; D is unclear. The germline V gene encodes CDR1 SGDLS and CDR2 YYNGEE. The length of the CDR3 is 13 residues. The ends were cut back, 0 bases at V and 4 bases at J, with 7 bases in the middle. The CDR3, as DNA: TGTGCCAGCAGCGTAGTCCACGGCACTGAAGCTTTCTTT. This encodes CASSVVHGTEAFF.

Ten or more counts support this clonotype. The rearrangement joins TRBV27 to TRBJ1-4, with 10 bases fitting TRBD1. The J segment lost 7 bases and the V segment lost 6 bases, leaving 5 bases of the junction unmatched. Per germline, CDR1 MNHEY and CDR2 SMNVEV (reference sequence). The CDR3 contains 14 residues. CDR3 residues: CASRRQGAVEKLFF. The CDR3 DNA reads as TGTGCCAGCAGGAGACAGGGGGCTGTTGAAAAACTGTTTTTT.

The chain is built from TRBV20-1 and TRBJ2-5; D not certain. The CDR3 runs 13 residues. Germline CDR1 and CDR2: DFQATT and SNEGSKA (reference sequence). V was shortened by 5 bases and J by 5 bases, with 15 bases between the two germline ends. CDR3 DNA sequence: TGCAGTGCTGGTCCTCCTCCTCCGGAGACCCAGTACTTC. Its translation is CSAGPPPPETQYF.

This clonotype was counted ten times or more. The chain employs TRBV20-1 and TRBJ2-7; TRBD1 matches 8 bases. This CDR3 spans 13 amino acids. Per germline, CDR1 DFQATT and CDR2 SNEGSKA (reference sequence). The V segment lost 5 bases and the J segment 4 bases; nucleotides outside the gene matches: 7. The CDR3 here is CSADYRGAYEQYF. The CDR3 region has the DNA TGCAGTGCTGACTACAGGGGGGCGTACGAGCAGTACTTC.

J is TRBJ1-5 and V is TRBV20-1; D gene ambiguous. The CDR3 runs 14 residues. The V gene lost 6 bases and the J gene lost 0 bases, with 12 bases spanning the gap. Germline V lookup: CDR1 DFQATT, CDR2 SNEGSKA (reference sequence). CDR3 DNA: TGCAGTGCCAGAAGCCTCCTTAGCAATCAGCCCCAGCATTTT. Residues: CSARSLLSNQPQHF.

The CDR3 sequence: CSAKDRGNSFNEAFF. Written as DNA, the CDR3 is TGCAGTGCTAAAGACAGGGGGAACTCCTTCAATGAAGCTTTCTTT. V and J are TRBV20-1 and TRBJ1-1, with TRBD1 identical over 9 bases. Germline trimming cut 4 bases from V and 7 bases from J; bases unmatched to any gene: 13. Germline-derived CDR1 and CDR2 are DFQATT and SNEGSKA (reference sequence). There are 15 residues in the CDR3.

The chain carries TRBV7-2 and TRBJ1-1, with TRBD1 matching 7 bases. The germline V gene has CDR1 SGHTA and CDR2 FQGNSA. The V and J ends lost 5 bases and 0 bases, in that order; junction bases with no gene match: 6. There are 15 residues in the CDR3. The CDR3 DNA is TGTGCCAGCAGCCCGCAAGGACAGGTGAACACTGAAGCTTTCTTT. Its translation is CASSPQGQVNTEAFF. The full variable domain, with the rest looked up from reference TRBV7-2 and TRBJ1-1, is GAGVSQSPSNKVTEKGKDVELRCDPISGHTALYWYRQSLGQGLEFLIYFQGNSAPDKSGLPSDRFSAERTGGSVSTLTIQRTQQEDSAVYLCASSPQGQVNTEAFFGQGTRLTVV.

The gene calls are TRBV28 and TRBJ2-2; D may be TRBD2 (6 bases). The CDR3 consists of 16 residues. V was shortened by 4 bases and J by 3 bases, with 15 bases between the two germline ends. Germline CDR1 MDHEN, CDR2 SYDVKM. The CDR3 here is CASSSAGGTYTGELFF. In DNA form, the CDR3 reads TGTGCCAGCAGTTCGGCCGGCGGGACCTACACCGGGGAGCTGTTTTTT.

This clonotype was recorded a few times. V is TRBV9 and J is TRBJ2-1; 8 bases are a match to TRBD2. There are 14 residues in the CDR3. V shed 5 bases and J 7 bases; nucleotides not matched to a gene: 8. Germline CDR1 reads SGDLS; CDR2 reads YYNGEE. The CDR3 nucleotides are TGTGCCAGCAGTACCGGGACTAGGGGAAATGAGCAGTTCTTC. Its translation is CASSTGTRGNEQFF. Complete variable domain (other parts from reference TRBV9 and TRBJ2-1): DSGVTQTPKHLITATGQRVTLRCSPRSGDLSVYWYQQSLDQGLQFLIQYYNGEERAKGNILERFSAQQFPDLHSELNLSSLELGDSALYFCASSTGTRGNEQFFGPGTRLTVL.